The 17 T cell receptor beta chains in this list originate from one sample, sequenced in a study of blood T cell repertoires in COVID-19. TCRdb's table, derived via immunoSEQ multiplex PCR, lists solely in-frame clones and lacks some. This table holds roughly 250,000 clones, roughly 88% found once. The sequenced sample consisted of peripheral blood. The receptors were sampled from a woman in her thirties or forties who had recovered from COVID-19.

The genes are TRBV3-1 (or the pseudogene TRBV3-2) and TRBJ1-5, with no clear D. Germline CDR1 and CDR2: LGHDT and YNNKEL (reference sequence). The length of the CDR3 is 14 residues. Trimming took off 3 bases at V and 2 bases at J, with 8 bases between the two ends. The CDR3 spells CASSHSGRNQPQHF. The CDR3 DNA sequence: TGTGCCAGCAGCCATTCGGGTCGCAATCAGCCCCAGCATTTT.

This clone turned up a few times. The DNA for the CDR3 is TGTGCCAGCCGGACACAGGGGATAGATGGCTACACCTTC. It yields the protein CASRTQGIDGYTF. This chain uses TRBV7-9 with TRBJ1-2; 7 nucleotides line up with TRBD1. This CDR3 comprises 13 residues. V shed 8 bases and J 6 bases; nucleotides not matched to a gene: 9. In germline, CDR1 is SEHNR, CDR2 FQNEAQ (reference sequence). Variable domain in full (rest from reference TRBV7-9 and TRBJ1-2): DTGVSQNPRHKITKRGQNVTFRCDPISEHNRLYWYRQTLGQGPEFLTYFQNEAQLEKSRLLSDRFSAERPKGSFSTLEIQRTEQGDSAMYLCASRTQGIDGYTFGSGTRLTVV.

V usage is TRBV5-6 and J usage is TRBJ1-4; 9 bases align to TRBD1. Germline-derived CDR1 and CDR2 are SGHDT and YYEEEE. After removal of 0 bases from V and 7 bases from J, the junction contained 7 bases not matched to a gene. This CDR3 comprises 16 residues. The DNA of the CDR3 is TGTGCCAGCAGCTTGGTGGGACAGGGAGGGACTGAAAAACTGTTTTTT. Protein: CASSLVGQGGTEKLFF.

This rearrangement joins TRBV28 to TRBJ2-7; no firm D call. The V end lost 1 base, the J end lost 2 bases, and 6 bases lay between the germline ends. CDR3 length: 13 residues. CDR1 and CDR2 from the germline V gene are MDHEN and SYDVKM. CDR3 coding DNA: TGTGCCAGCAGTTTATCCTCCCCCTACGAGCAGTACTTC. Protein sequence: CASSLSSPYEQYF.

In its sample, this clone was seen once. J is TRBJ2-2 and V is TRBV11-3; D might be TRBD2 (5 bases). Per germline, CDR1 SGHNT and CDR2 YENEEA. Trimming shortened V by 3 bases and J by 7 bases, and 15 bases separated the two germline ends. The CDR3 has 15 amino acids. The CDR3 loop reads CASSLVRSGIGELFF. DNA of the CDR3: TGTGCCAGCAGCTTGGTACGAAGCGGAATCGGGGAGCTGTTTTTT.

The V gene is TRBV7-2, the J gene TRBJ2-1; tentatively, D is TRBD2 (7 bases). The CDR3 runs 14 residues. The germline V and J ends were trimmed by 5 bases and 8 bases, with 16 bases remaining between them. Per the germline V gene, CDR1 is SGHTA and CDR2 is FQGNSA. The CDR3 region has the DNA TGTGCCAGCAGCCAGGTTGGGGGGGCTGATGAGCAGTTCTTC. Residues: CASSQVGGADEQFF.

The rearrangement joins TRBV10-3 to TRBJ2-3, with 7 positions matching TRBD2. The CDR3 has 16 residues. Unmatched junction bases numbered 7, after V lost 2 bases and J lost 2 bases. Germline CDR1 ENHRY, CDR2 SYGVKD. The chain's CDR3 is CAISENSGSFTDTQYF. The CDR3 nucleotides are TGTGCCATCAGTGAGAATAGCGGGTCCTTCACAGATACGCAGTATTTT.

The sample holds one count of this clone. The chain uses TRBV15 and TRBJ2-4, with a possible D match to TRBD1 (6 bases). The CDR3 runs 13 residues. Germline loops: CDR1 LNHNV, CDR2 YYDKDF (reference sequence). V lost 0 bases and J 8 bases, leaving 8 bases between the germline ends. The CDR3 nucleotides read TGTGCCACCAGCAGAGACAGGGGCTACATTCAGTACTTC. This encodes CATSRDRGYIQYF.

The rearrangement uses TRBV19 and TRBJ1-4; 11 bases line up with TRBD1. V lost 10 bases to trimming and J lost 7 bases; unmatched junction nucleotides: 5. There are 13 residues in the CDR3. The germline V gene encodes CDR1 LNHDA and CDR2 SQIVND (reference sequence). For the CDR3, the DNA is TGTGCCACCCGGGACAGGGGGTCTGAAAAACTGTTTTTT. It encodes CATRDRGSEKLFF.

J is TRBJ2-3 and V is TRBV25-1; a weak D match, TRBD2 (6 bases). Trimming stripped 5 bases from V and 0 bases from J, with 12 bases between. CDR3 length equals 15 residues. Germline V CDR1 and CDR2: MGHDK, SYGVNS. The CDR3 is CASSPRGTSTDTQYF. The CDR3 bases are TGTGCCAGCAGTCCACGGGGGACCAGCACAGATACGCAGTATTTT.

The chain is built from TRBV12-3 or TRBV12-4 and TRBJ2-4; 7 bases agree with TRBD2. The ends lost 5 bases at V and 11 bases at J; junction bases unmatched: 6. The CDR3 runs to 12 residues. CDR3 coding DNA: TGTGCCAGCAGTGCTGGACTAGTTGTTCAGTACTTC. It specifies CASSAGLVVQYF.

V is TRBV24-1 and J is TRBJ1-5; 7 positions agree with TRBD1. The CDR3 has 16 residues. Per the germline V gene, CDR1 is KGHDR and CDR2 is SFDVKD. J was trimmed by 6 bases and V by 3 bases; bases with no gene match: 10. Here the CDR3 DNA reads TGTGCCACCAGTGATGGGTTTGGAGGGGGCGGTCAGCCCCAGCATTTT. The encoded protein is CATSDGFGGGGQPQHF.

The gene calls are TRBV5-4 and TRBJ1-3, with D unresolved. The CDR3 has 15 amino acids. CDR1 and CDR2 from the germline V gene are SGHNT and YYREEE (reference sequence). Trimming left V 4 bases short and J 1 base short, with 12 bases between. Here the CDR3 DNA reads TGTGCCAGCAGCCCTACCCGGGGTTCTGGAAACACCATATATTTT. Translating gives CASSPTRGSGNTIYF.

CDR3 loop: CSASTPGTGMHEQYF. The CDR3 coding sequence is TGCAGTGCTAGTACTCCCGGGACAGGGATGCACGAGCAGTACTTC. The chain recombines TRBV20-1 with TRBJ2-7; 9 nucleotides align to TRBD1. CDR3 size: 15 residues. The V segment lost 3 bases and the J segment 5 bases; nucleotides outside the gene matches: 11. From germline, CDR1 is DFQATT and CDR2 SNEGSKA (reference sequence).

The V and J genes are TRBV28 and TRBJ2-3; the D is unclear. This CDR3 contains 10 residues. V dropped 6 bases and J dropped 6 bases, with 4 bases sitting between them. CDR1 MDHEN and CDR2 SYDVKM come from the germline V gene. The CDR3 region has the DNA TGTGCCAGCAGAGCGGATACGCAGTATTTT. Translating gives CASRADTQYF.

J is TRBJ1-2 and V is TRBV5-4; tentative D call: TRBD1 (6 bases). The CDR3 is 16 amino acids. CDR1 and CDR2 (germline): SGHNT, YYREEE (reference sequence). Trimming took off 2 bases at V and 4 bases at J, with 18 bases between the two ends. The CDR3 reads CASSFSSGGAPYGYTF. The CDR3 DNA is TGTGCCAGCAGCTTCTCCTCGGGGGGGGCCCCCTATGGCTACACCTTC.

The CDR3 nucleotides are TGTGCCAGCAGCCTCGAAGGACGGGGCTACGAGCAGTACTTC. Encoded protein: CASSLEGRGYEQYF. The V call is TRBV7-8, the J call TRBJ2-7, with D tentatively TRBD2 (5 bases). The CDR3 runs to 14 residues. Per germline, CDR1 SGHVS and CDR2 FQNEAQ. Trimming removed 5 bases from V and 3 bases from J, with 14 bases in between.